The entry below gives a single T cell receptor (beta chain) sequence along with its context. Its specificity is not known. This entry is derived from a study of CD8+ T cells in alopecia areata. CDR1 and CDR2 from the germline V gene are SQVTM and ANQGSEA. V gave up 4 bases and J gave up 3 bases, with 15 bases separating them. The CDR3 consists of 14 residues. Study results and caveats: Throughout tofacitinib, many expanded lesional clones continued to persist in scalp and blood.

Sequencing used cDNA as its template, made by extracting RNA and reverse transcribing it. Using immunoSEQ multiplex PCR, the repertoire was profiled, and TCRdb retains in-frame clones only, with some absent. The sample lists about 160,000 clones, approximately 62% seen once, with more than 13% in the top ten. Specified treatment: oral pan-JAK inhibitor, 5-10 mg twice daily. The clonotype originates from a human donor with alopecia areata. Material: CD4+ T cells sorted from blood, obtained at week 24, from a patient treated with tofacitinib. This chain uses TRBV29-1 with TRBJ2-5; D gene uncertain. Written as DNA, the CDR3 is TGCAGCGTTGGTGTAGGGTATACAGAAGAGACCCAGTACTTC. It translates to CSVGVGYTEETQYF. Together with reference TRBV29-1 and TRBJ2-5, the CDR3 gives the full variable domain: SAVISQKPSRDICQRGTSLTIQCQVDSQVTMMFWYRQQPGQSLTLIATANQGSEATYESGFVIDKFPISRPNLTFSTLTVSNMSPEDSSIYLCSVGVGYTEETQYFGPGTRLLVL.